This entry is about one T cell receptor (beta chain). This CDR3 is 16 amino acids long. Germline CDR1 SGHDT, CDR2 YYEEEE. The ends lost 4 bases at V and 5 bases at J; junction bases unmatched: 8. The data were taken from a study of blood T cell repertoires in COVID-19. Study details: Specimens from acute and convalescent COVID-19 originated in the United States, Italy and Spain. PBMCs, B-cell-depleted T cells, or T cells were the source of the cDNA or gDNA that made up the material.

Per the study methods: From reference gene primer amplification, estimates of nucleated cell counts were derived. Profiling relied on immunoSEQ multiplex PCR, and the TCRdb table lists in-frame clones only, not all of them. That table supplies the V and J calls and clone size; D and trimming were determined from the DNA. The sample records over 200,000 clones, around 88% being singletons. This receptor was taken from a man between 40 and 49 years old with active or convalescent COVID-19. The chain recombines TRBV5-6 with TRBJ2-2, with 10 bases matching TRBD1. Input material: peripheral blood. The CDR3 spells CASSPLRTGGTGELFF. CDR3 sequence (DNA): TGTGCCAGCAGCCCATTAAGGACAGGGGGAACCGGGGAGCTGTTTTTT.